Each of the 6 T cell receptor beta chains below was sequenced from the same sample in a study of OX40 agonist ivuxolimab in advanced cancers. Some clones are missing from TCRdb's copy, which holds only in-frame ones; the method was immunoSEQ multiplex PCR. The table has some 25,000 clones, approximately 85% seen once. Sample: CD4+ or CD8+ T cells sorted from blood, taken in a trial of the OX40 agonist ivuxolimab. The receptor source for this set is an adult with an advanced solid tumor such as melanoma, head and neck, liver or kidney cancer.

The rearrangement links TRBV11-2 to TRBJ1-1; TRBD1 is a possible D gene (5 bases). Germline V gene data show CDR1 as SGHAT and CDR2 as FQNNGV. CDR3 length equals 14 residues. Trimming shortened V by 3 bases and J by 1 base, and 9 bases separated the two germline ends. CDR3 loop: CASSFDGGNTEAFF. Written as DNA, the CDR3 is TGTGCCAGCAGCTTCGATGGGGGGAACACTGAAGCTTTCTTT.

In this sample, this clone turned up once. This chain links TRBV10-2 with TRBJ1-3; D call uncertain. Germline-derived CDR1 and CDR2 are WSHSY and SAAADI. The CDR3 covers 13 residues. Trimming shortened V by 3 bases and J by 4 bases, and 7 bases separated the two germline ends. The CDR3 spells CASSEWQGNTIYF. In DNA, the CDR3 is TGCGCCAGCAGTGAATGGCAAGGAAACACCATATATTTT.

The CDR3 here is CASSITGWGNQPQHF. CDR3 sequence (DNA): TGTGCCAGTAGTATCACAGGGTGGGGCAATCAGCCCCAGCATTTT. This sequence joins TRBV19 and TRBJ1-5; D may be TRBD1 (6 bases). The CDR3 extends over 15 amino acids. From germline, CDR1 is LNHDA and CDR2 SQIVND (reference sequence). The germline V and J ends were trimmed by 3 bases and 2 bases, with 11 bases remaining between them.

CDR3 sequence (DNA): TGTGCCAGCAGCTTACTTGGGGGGGTAGGTGGCAATCAGCCCCAGCATTTT. Its protein product is CASSLLGGVGGNQPQHF. This chain links TRBV7-2 with TRBJ1-5, with D possibly matching TRBD1 (5 bases). This CDR3 region has 17 residues. Trimming pared 2 bases from V and 2 bases from J, leaving 16 bases between. Germline CDR1 is SGHTA and CDR2 is FQGNSA.

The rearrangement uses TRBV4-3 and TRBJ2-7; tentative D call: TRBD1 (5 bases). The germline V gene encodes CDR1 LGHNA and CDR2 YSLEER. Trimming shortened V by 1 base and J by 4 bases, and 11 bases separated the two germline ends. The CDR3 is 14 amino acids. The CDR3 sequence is CASSQGEAGYEQYF. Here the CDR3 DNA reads TGCGCCAGCAGCCAAGGTGAGGCAGGGTACGAGCAGTACTTC.

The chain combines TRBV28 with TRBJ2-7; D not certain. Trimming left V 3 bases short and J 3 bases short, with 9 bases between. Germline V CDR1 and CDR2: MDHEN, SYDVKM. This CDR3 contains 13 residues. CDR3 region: CASSFFTNYEQYF. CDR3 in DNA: TGTGCCAGCAGTTTCTTTACCAACTACGAGCAGTACTTC.